These T cell receptor beta chains were read from a single sample in a study of CD8 T cells in Susac syndrome. TCRdb fed the immunoSEQ multiplex PCR reads into MiXCR, producing one record per CDR3 protein. The sample consists of around 150,000 distinct CDR3 sequences, around 94% of them appearing once. Specimen: CD8+ T cells from PBMCs. All receptors come from a human donor in good health. CDR3s include the opening cysteine and the closing phenylalanine or tryptophan. D genes are given only for firm matches. The size entry is marked missing in some rows and otherwise reads once, few, many or a size class.

j_call: TRBJ1-2
v_call: TRBV12-3/TRBV12-4
cdr3_length: 12
d_call: NA
clone_size: NA
cdr3_aa: CASSLLGDGYTF
cdr3_nt: TGTGCCAGCAGTTTATTGGGTGATGGCTACACCTTC

j_call: TRBJ2-5
v_call: TRBV27
cdr3_length: 15
d_call: TRBD2
clone_size: NA
cdr3_aa: CASKGSGGGQETQYF
cdr3_nt: TGTGCCAGCAAGGGTAGCGGGGGGGGCCAAGAGACCCAGTACTTC

j_call: TRBJ1-1
v_call: TRBV29-1
cdr3_length: 15
d_call: NA
clone_size: NA
cdr3_aa: CSVGPPGTMNTEAFF
cdr3_nt: TGCAGCGTGGGCCCCCCAGGGACCATGAACACTGAAGCTTTCTTT

j_call: TRBJ2-7
v_call: TRBV28
cdr3_length: 12
d_call: NA
clone_size: once
cdr3_aa: CASRHPSYEQYF
cdr3_nt: TGTGCCAGCAGACATCCCTCCTACGAGCAGTACTTC

j_call: TRBJ2-5
v_call: TRBV20-1
cdr3_length: 14
d_call: TRBD2
clone_size: NA
cdr3_aa: CSVTGTSDQETQYF
cdr3_nt: TGCAGTGTTACCGGGACTAGCGACCAAGAGACCCAGTACTTC

j_call: TRBJ2-3
v_call: TRBV7-9
cdr3_length: 16
d_call: NA
clone_size: NA
cdr3_aa: CASLGGRTVSTDTQYF
cdr3_nt: TGTGCCAGCCTCGGTGGGCGCACTGTGAGCACAGATACGCAGTATTTT

j_call: TRBJ2-2
v_call: TRBV20-1
cdr3_length: 13
d_call: NA
clone_size: NA
cdr3_aa: CSANPQDTGELFF
cdr3_nt: TGCAGTGCCAACCCCCAAGACACCGGGGAGCTGTTTTTT

j_call: TRBJ2-5
v_call: TRBV20-1
cdr3_length: 14
d_call: TRBD2
clone_size: NA
cdr3_aa: CSIPGLALQETQYF
cdr3_nt: TGCAGCATTCCGGGACTAGCGCTTCAAGAGACCCAGTACTTC

j_call: TRBJ2-1
v_call: TRBV29-1
cdr3_length: 16
d_call: TRBD2
clone_size: NA
cdr3_aa: CSVYPPASGSHNEQFF
cdr3_nt: TGCAGCGTGTACCCCCCGGCTAGCGGGAGCCACAATGAGCAGTTCTTC

j_call: TRBJ2-7
v_call: TRBV20-1
cdr3_length: 21
d_call: TRBD2
clone_size: NA
cdr3_aa: CSARDLSSGTSGSLSSYEQYF
cdr3_nt: TGCAGTGCTAGAGATCTATCGTCCGGGACTAGCGGGAGCCTGAGCTCCTACGAGCAGTACTTC

j_call: TRBJ2-2
v_call: TRBV27
cdr3_length: 11
d_call: NA
clone_size: NA
cdr3_aa: CASRRTGELFF
cdr3_nt: TGTGCCAGCAGGAGAACCGGGGAGCTGTTTTTT

j_call: TRBJ2-6
v_call: TRBV5-4
cdr3_length: 16
d_call: TRBD1
clone_size: NA
cdr3_aa: CASSGYTGAGANVLTF
cdr3_nt: TGTGCCAGCAGCGGATATACAGGGGCTGGGGCCAACGTCCTGACTTTC

j_call: TRBJ2-7
v_call: TRBV28
cdr3_length: 13
d_call: TRBD1
clone_size: NA
cdr3_aa: CASSLIQGGEQYF
cdr3_nt: TGTGCCAGCAGTTTAATACAGGGGGGTGAGCAGTACTTC

j_call: TRBJ1-1
v_call: TRBV3-1
cdr3_length: 15
d_call: TRBD1
clone_size: NA
cdr3_aa: CASSQRQGAGTEAFF
cdr3_nt: TGTGCCAGCAGCCAGAGACAGGGGGCAGGGACTGAAGCTTTCTTT

j_call: TRBJ1-5
v_call: TRBV27
cdr3_length: 14
d_call: NA
clone_size: NA
cdr3_aa: CASSLSIGNQPQHF
cdr3_nt: TGTGCCAGCAGTTTATCGATCGGGAACCAGCCCCAGCATTTT

j_call: TRBJ2-1
v_call: TRBV20-1
cdr3_length: 16
d_call: TRBD2
clone_size: NA
cdr3_aa: CSARDLFSGAGLEQFF
cdr3_nt: TGCAGTGCTAGAGACTTATTTAGCGGGGCCGGATTGGAGCAGTTCTTC

j_call: TRBJ2-3
v_call: TRBV6-1
cdr3_length: 16
d_call: NA
clone_size: NA
cdr3_aa: CASSDQYRVGSYTQYF
cdr3_nt: TGTGCCAGCAGCGACCAGTACCGGGTAGGGTCATATACGCAGTATTTT

j_call: TRBJ2-7
v_call: TRBV20-1
cdr3_length: 15
d_call: TRBD2
clone_size: NA
cdr3_aa: CSAPGLAGDRGEQYF
cdr3_nt: TGCAGTGCTCCGGGACTAGCGGGAGATCGGGGCGAGCAGTACTTC

j_call: TRBJ1-1
v_call: TRBV30
cdr3_length: 12
d_call: NA
clone_size: once
cdr3_aa: CAWQAMNTEAFF
cdr3_nt: TGTGCCTGGCAGGCCATGAACACTGAAGCTTTCTTT

j_call: TRBJ2-7
v_call: TRBV18
cdr3_length: 13
d_call: NA
clone_size: NA
cdr3_aa: CASSPPFDYEQYF
cdr3_nt: TGTGCCAGCTCACCCCCGTTCGACTACGAGCAGTACTTC

j_call: TRBJ2-2
v_call: TRBV7-2
cdr3_length: 13
d_call: NA
clone_size: NA
cdr3_aa: CASSLEGTGELFF
cdr3_nt: TGTGCCAGCAGCTTAGAGGGCACCGGGGAGCTGTTTTTT

j_call: TRBJ1-1
v_call: TRBV28
cdr3_length: 14
d_call: NA
clone_size: once
cdr3_aa: CASSSSWWDTEAFF
cdr3_nt: TGTGCCAGCAGTTCCTCTTGGTGGGACACTGAAGCTTTCTTT

j_call: TRBJ2-1
v_call: TRBV20-1
cdr3_length: 16
d_call: TRBD2
clone_size: NA
cdr3_aa: CSATRLALPSYNEQFF
cdr3_nt: TGCAGTGCTACCAGACTAGCCTTGCCCTCCTACAATGAGCAGTTCTTC

j_call: TRBJ2-7
v_call: TRBV28
cdr3_length: 14
d_call: NA
clone_size: NA
cdr3_aa: CASSPLGGYYEQYF
cdr3_nt: TGTGCCAGCAGTCCGCTGGGGGGCTACTACGAGCAGTACTTC

j_call: TRBJ2-7
v_call: TRBV7-9
cdr3_length: 15
d_call: NA
clone_size: NA
cdr3_aa: CASSLVSGSRVEQYF
cdr3_nt: TGTGCCAGCAGCTTAGTCTCAGGGTCCCGCGTCGAGCAGTACTTC

j_call: TRBJ1-5
v_call: TRBV27
cdr3_length: 16
d_call: NA
clone_size: NA
cdr3_aa: CASSLGGVGSNQPQHF
cdr3_nt: TGTGCCAGCAGTTTGGGGGGGGTCGGGAGCAATCAGCCCCAGCATTTT

j_call: TRBJ2-2
v_call: TRBV6-2/TRBV6-3
cdr3_length: 15
d_call: NA
clone_size: NA
cdr3_aa: CASSYSGENTGELFF
cdr3_nt: TGTGCCAGCAGTTACTCCGGGGAGAACACCGGGGAGCTGTTTTTT

j_call: TRBJ2-2
v_call: TRBV29-1
cdr3_length: 14
d_call: TRBD1
clone_size: NA
cdr3_aa: CSASDRVDTGELFF
cdr3_nt: TGCAGCGCAAGCGACAGGGTCGACACCGGGGAGCTGTTTTTT

j_call: TRBJ2-7
v_call: TRBV28
cdr3_length: 14
d_call: TRBD1
clone_size: NA
cdr3_aa: CASSQTDRAYEQYF
cdr3_nt: TGTGCCAGCAGCCAGACGGACAGGGCCTACGAGCAGTACTTC

j_call: TRBJ2-7
v_call: TRBV15
cdr3_length: 13
d_call: NA
clone_size: once
cdr3_aa: CATSRVPQLEQYF
cdr3_nt: TGTGCCACCAGCAGAGTTCCCCAGTTGGAGCAGTACTTC

j_call: TRBJ2-2
v_call: TRBV30
cdr3_length: 12
d_call: NA
clone_size: once
cdr3_aa: CAWRLDTGELFF
cdr3_nt: TGTGCCTGGAGACTAGACACCGGGGAGCTGTTTTTT

j_call: TRBJ2-1
v_call: TRBV5-1
cdr3_length: 19
d_call: TRBD2
clone_size: NA
cdr3_aa: CASSLRYVTSGSSYNEQFF
cdr3_nt: TGCGCCAGCAGCTTAAGGTACGTCACCAGCGGGAGTTCCTACAATGAGCAGTTCTTC

j_call: TRBJ2-7
v_call: TRBV19
cdr3_length: 15
d_call: NA
clone_size: once
cdr3_aa: CASSMGSGTTYEQYF
cdr3_nt: TGTGCCAGTAGTATGGGATCCGGGACAACCTACGAGCAGTACTTC

j_call: TRBJ2-1
v_call: TRBV6-2/TRBV6-3
cdr3_length: 14
d_call: TRBD2
clone_size: NA
cdr3_aa: CASSLEAGANEQFF
cdr3_nt: TGTGCCAGCAGCCTTGAAGCGGGAGCGAATGAGCAGTTCTTC

j_call: TRBJ2-1
v_call: TRBV13
cdr3_length: 15
d_call: NA
clone_size: NA
cdr3_aa: CASSQPGGFYNEQFF
cdr3_nt: TGTGCCAGCAGCCAACCCGGCGGGTTCTACAATGAGCAGTTCTTC

j_call: TRBJ2-7
v_call: TRBV18
cdr3_length: 13
d_call: TRBD1
clone_size: NA
cdr3_aa: CASSPRDRDEQYF
cdr3_nt: TGTGCCAGCTCCCCCCGGGACAGGGATGAGCAGTACTTC

j_call: TRBJ1-1
v_call: TRBV7-2
cdr3_length: 13
d_call: NA
clone_size: NA
cdr3_aa: CASSLGLHSEAFF
cdr3_nt: TGTGCCAGCAGCTTAGGACTACACTCTGAAGCTTTCTTT

j_call: TRBJ1-2
v_call: TRBV27
cdr3_length: 14
d_call: NA
clone_size: NA
cdr3_aa: CASSLSGGGYGYTF
cdr3_nt: TGTGCCAGCAGTTTATCAGGGGGTGGCTATGGCTACACCTTC

j_call: TRBJ2-1
v_call: TRBV29-1
cdr3_length: 16
d_call: TRBD2
clone_size: NA
cdr3_aa: CSVPILAGGPMYEQFF
cdr3_nt: TGCAGCGTTCCTATACTAGCGGGAGGGCCTATGTATGAGCAGTTCTTC

j_call: TRBJ2-5
v_call: TRBV6-2/TRBV6-3
cdr3_length: 12
d_call: TRBD2
clone_size: NA
cdr3_aa: CASRRELETQYF
cdr3_nt: TGTGCCAGCAGGCGGGAGTTGGAGACCCAGTACTTC

j_call: TRBJ2-1
v_call: TRBV19
cdr3_length: 14
d_call: NA
clone_size: NA
cdr3_aa: CASTQDNSYNEQFF
cdr3_nt: TGTGCCAGTACGCAGGATAACTCCTACAATGAGCAGTTCTTC

j_call: TRBJ1-5
v_call: TRBV30
cdr3_length: 15
d_call: NA
clone_size: once
cdr3_aa: CAWNLGDRSNQPQHF
cdr3_nt: TGTGCCTGGAACCTCGGGGATAGGAGCAATCAGCCCCAGCATTTT

j_call: TRBJ2-2
v_call: TRBV5-1
cdr3_length: 16
d_call: TRBD1
clone_size: NA
cdr3_aa: CASSYRTGGDTGELFF
cdr3_nt: TGCGCCAGCAGCTATCGGACAGGGGGTGACACCGGGGAGCTGTTTTTT

j_call: TRBJ1-1
v_call: TRBV29-1
cdr3_length: 14
d_call: NA
clone_size: NA
cdr3_aa: CSAGAYGMNTEAFF
cdr3_nt: TGCAGCGCCGGGGCTTATGGGATGAACACTGAAGCTTTCTTT

j_call: TRBJ1-1
v_call: TRBV14
cdr3_length: 15
d_call: NA
clone_size: NA
cdr3_aa: CASSRWTAGGTEAFF
cdr3_nt: TGTGCCAGCAGCCGTTGGACGGCCGGGGGGACTGAAGCTTTCTTT

j_call: TRBJ2-1
v_call: TRBV4-3
cdr3_length: 17
d_call: TRBD2
clone_size: NA
cdr3_aa: CASSHPGLAGGGDEQFF
cdr3_nt: TGCGCCAGCAGCCATCCGGGACTAGCGGGAGGGGGGGATGAGCAGTTCTTC

j_call: TRBJ2-4
v_call: TRBV20-1
cdr3_length: 13
d_call: NA
clone_size: once
cdr3_aa: CSAPRGKGNIQYF
cdr3_nt: TGCAGTGCTCCCAGGGGAAAGGGAAACATTCAGTACTTC

j_call: TRBJ1-4
v_call: TRBV7-9
cdr3_length: 15
d_call: NA
clone_size: NA
cdr3_aa: CASSGRTGLREKLFF
cdr3_nt: TGTGCCAGCAGCGGACGAACAGGGCTTCGCGAAAAACTGTTTTTT

j_call: TRBJ2-2
v_call: TRBV19
cdr3_length: 13
d_call: NA
clone_size: NA
cdr3_aa: CASSITGPGELFF
cdr3_nt: TGTGCCAGTAGTATTACAGGGCCCGGGGAGCTGTTTTTT

j_call: TRBJ2-2
v_call: TRBV20-1
cdr3_length: 16
d_call: NA
clone_size: NA
cdr3_aa: CSARDLRPTNTGELFF
cdr3_nt: TGCAGTGCTAGAGATCTGCGCCCGACTAACACCGGGGAGCTGTTTTTT

j_call: TRBJ1-2
v_call: TRBV7-6
cdr3_length: 14
d_call: NA
clone_size: NA
cdr3_aa: CASSHTGPGDGYTF
cdr3_nt: TGTGCCAGCAGCCATACAGGGCCGGGGGACGGCTACACCTTC

j_call: TRBJ2-7
v_call: TRBV27
cdr3_length: 11
d_call: NA
clone_size: NA
cdr3_aa: CASHNSYEQYF
cdr3_nt: TGTGCCAGTCACAACTCCTACGAGCAGTACTTC

j_call: TRBJ2-1
v_call: TRBV14
cdr3_length: 12
d_call: NA
clone_size: NA
cdr3_aa: CASSQDLLEQFF
cdr3_nt: TGTGCCAGCAGCCAAGATCTCCTTGAGCAGTTCTTC

j_call: TRBJ1-5
v_call: TRBV4-3
cdr3_length: 14
d_call: TRBD1
clone_size: NA
cdr3_aa: CASSQGGGGWPQHF
cdr3_nt: TGCGCCAGCAGCCAAGGAGGGGGCGGATGGCCCCAGCATTTT

j_call: TRBJ2-7
v_call: TRBV28
cdr3_length: 17
d_call: TRBD2
clone_size: NA
cdr3_aa: CASSRQWGEGRLYEQYF
cdr3_nt: TGTGCCAGCAGTCGACAGTGGGGGGAGGGTCGCCTCTACGAGCAGTACTTC

j_call: TRBJ1-1
v_call: TRBV9
cdr3_length: 15
d_call: NA
clone_size: NA
cdr3_aa: CASSGTGYGADEAFF
cdr3_nt: TGTGCCAGCAGCGGAACAGGGTATGGTGCAGATGAAGCTTTCTTT

j_call: TRBJ2-7
v_call: TRBV28
cdr3_length: 14
d_call: NA
clone_size: NA
cdr3_aa: CASSFLNGGYEQYF
cdr3_nt: TGTGCCAGCAGTTTTTTGAACGGAGGCTACGAGCAGTACTTC